This T cell receptor beta chain derives from a study of control samples from healthy donors and cancer patients. The CDR3 extends over 16 amino acids. Trimming took off 0 bases at V and 0 bases at J, with 9 bases between the two ends. CDR1 MNHEY and CDR2 SVGEGT come from the germline V gene. Measured with immunoSEQ multiplex PCR; TCRdb has only the in-frame clones, and not every one. The sample yields 150,000 to 200,000 clones, roughly 90% seen once. The clonotype was recovered from a man younger than 40 in good health. The sequencing input was blood. The chain joins TRBV6-2 or TRBV6-3 to TRBJ2-4; no reliable D call. The CDR3, as DNA: TGTGCCAGCAGTTACTCGCTGACCGGAGCCAAAAACATTCAGTACTTC. Encoded protein: CASSYSLTGAKNIQYF.